The entry that follows covers one T cell receptor (beta chain) sequence. The data belong to a study of blood T cell repertoires in COVID-19. Study-level information: There were acute and convalescent COVID-19 samples, and they came from the United States, Italy and Spain. T cells, B-cell-depleted T cells, or PBMCs provided the cDNA or gDNA that served as material.

In the original processing: Estimated nucleated cell counts came from reference gene primer amplification. Method: immunoSEQ multiplex PCR; TCRdb's copy keeps in-frame clones and lacks some. V, J and clone size derive from that table, while D and trimming were established from the DNA sequence. This sample has about 59,000 clones, with more than 60% found just once. Per the germline V gene, CDR1 is SGHDT and CDR2 is YYEEEE. The V segment lost 7 bases and the J segment 5 bases; nucleotides outside the gene matches: 14. The CDR3 loop spans 15 amino acids. Sequenced sample: peripheral blood. This sequence originates from a woman in her 70s with acute or convalescent COVID-19. This rearrangement joins TRBV5-6 to TRBJ2-7; TRBD2 aligns across 8 bases. CDR3 DNA: TGTGCCAGCTGCTCCAGACGACTAGCGTACCACGAGCAGTACTTC. This sequence encodes CASCSRRLAYHEQYF.